The T cell receptor beta chain described here comes from a study of glioma-infiltrating T cells. Using RNA template, CDR3s of TCR alpha and beta were amplified with iRepertoire arm-PCR. TCRdb itself ran the multiplex PCR reads through MiXCR, one entry per CDR3 protein. The sample has 150,000 or so distinct CDR3 sequences, about two fifths seen once. After removal of 2 bases from V and 4 bases from J, the junction contained 22 bases not matched to a gene. Germline V gene data show CDR1 as MNHEY and CDR2 as SVGEGT. The CDR3 is 22 amino acids. This clonotype was seen a handful of times. Sample: glioma tissue, nonneoplastic brain tissue, or PBMCs (not recorded which). V gene TRBV6-2 or TRBV6-3 combines with J gene TRBJ2-3; 12 bases are shared with TRBD2. This clonotype originated in a human donor with low-grade glioma or glioblastoma, undergoing nonglioma brain surgery, or in good health (not recorded which). The CDR3 region is CASSYQRGLAGRWRADPDTQYF. For the CDR3, the DNA is TGTGCCAGCAGTTACCAAAGGGGACTAGCGGGTCGATGGCGGGCCGACCCAGATACGCAGTATTTT.